This is a list of T cell receptor beta chains from one sample in a study of blood T cell repertoires in COVID-19. Only in-frame clones appear in the TCRdb table, and some are missing; sequencing was by immunoSEQ multiplex PCR. In the table there are 150,000 to 200,000 clones, about 85% of which are singletons. Material for sequencing was peripheral blood. These receptors came from a man in his sixties who had recovered from COVID-19. Both conserved end residues are part of each CDR3. Fields, in order: J gene, D gene, V gene, clone size, CDR3 DNA, CDR3 protein. D genes are given only for firm matches. Rows give clone size only sometimes, using once, few, many, or a class for an expanded clone.

J gene: TRBJ1-3
D gene: -
V gene: TRBV27
clone size: -
CDR3 DNA: TGTGCCAGCAGTTTCGGAAGGGGTTATGGAAACACCATATATTTT
CDR3 protein: CASSFGRGYGNTIYF

J gene: TRBJ2-1
D gene: -
V gene: TRBV7-3
clone size: -
CDR3 DNA: TGTGCCAGCAGCCAACTTCAGGGGAACAATGAGCAGTTCTTC
CDR3 protein: CASSQLQGNNEQFF

J gene: TRBJ2-7
D gene: -
V gene: TRBV4-2
clone size: -
CDR3 DNA: TGTGCCAGCAGCCAAGCGGGGGGCCCCAATACCTACGAGCAGTACTTC
CDR3 protein: CASSQAGGPNTYEQYF

J gene: TRBJ2-1
D gene: -
V gene: TRBV7-6
clone size: -
CDR3 DNA: TGTGCCAGCAGCGGCTCGCGGGGTGAGCAGTTCTTC
CDR3 protein: CASSGSRGEQFF

J gene: TRBJ1-4
D gene: TRBD1
V gene: TRBV6-5
clone size: -
CDR3 DNA: TGTGCCAGCAGGCTACAGGGGGGAAATGAAAAACTGTTTTTT
CDR3 protein: CASRLQGGNEKLFF

J gene: TRBJ2-5
D gene: -
V gene: TRBV28
clone size: -
CDR3 DNA: TGTGCCAGCAGTTCGTACAGGGCGCTACAAGAGACCCAGTACTTC
CDR3 protein: CASSSYRALQETQYF

J gene: TRBJ1-2
D gene: TRBD1
V gene: TRBV24-1
clone size: -
CDR3 DNA: TGTGCCACCGGACAGGGTGACTATGGCTACACCTTC
CDR3 protein: CATGQGDYGYTF

J gene: TRBJ1-4
D gene: -
V gene: TRBV6-5
clone size: -
CDR3 DNA: TGTGCCAGCGCTACTATACGCTTTTTTAATGAAAAACTGTTTTTT
CDR3 protein: CASATIRFFNEKLFF

J gene: TRBJ1-3
D gene: TRBD1
V gene: TRBV3-1/TRBV3-2
clone size: -
CDR3 DNA: TGTGCCAGCAGCCAGTCCGACAGGGCCGCTGGAAACACCATATATTTT
CDR3 protein: CASSQSDRAAGNTIYF

J gene: TRBJ2-7
D gene: TRBD1
V gene: TRBV7-2
clone size: -
CDR3 DNA: TGTGCCAGCAGCTTAGGAGGTCAGGGGACAGGGTATGGGCAGTACTTC
CDR3 protein: CASSLGGQGTGYGQYF

J gene: TRBJ2-1
D gene: TRBD2
V gene: TRBV7-2
clone size: -
CDR3 DNA: TGTGCCAGCAGGCCCCTAGCGGGAGGTAAAAATGAGCAGTTCTTC
CDR3 protein: CASRPLAGGKNEQFF

J gene: TRBJ1-2
D gene: TRBD1
V gene: TRBV7-9
clone size: -
CDR3 DNA: TGTGCCAGCAGCTTATATGGGTCGGGACAGGGGATTTGGAACTATGGCTACACCTTC
CDR3 protein: CASSLYGSGQGIWNYGYTF

J gene: TRBJ2-1
D gene: -
V gene: TRBV4-2
clone size: -
CDR3 DNA: TGTGCCAGCAGATATACGGAGCTCAATGAGCAGTTCTTC
CDR3 protein: CASRYTELNEQFF

J gene: TRBJ2-3
D gene: TRBD1
V gene: TRBV29-1
clone size: -
CDR3 DNA: TGCAGCGTCCTCAGGGGGAGCCGATTCACAGATACGCAGTATTTT
CDR3 protein: CSVLRGSRFTDTQYF

J gene: TRBJ2-3
D gene: TRBD2
V gene: TRBV7-2
clone size: -
CDR3 DNA: TGTGCCAGCAGCTTCGGGGCTAGCGGCCGCACAGATACGCAGTATTTT
CDR3 protein: CASSFGASGRTDTQYF

J gene: TRBJ2-2
D gene: -
V gene: TRBV11-3
clone size: -
CDR3 DNA: TGTGCCAGCAGCTTAGCGAACAAAAACACCGGGGAGCTGTTTTTT
CDR3 protein: CASSLANKNTGELFF

J gene: TRBJ2-3
D gene: TRBD2
V gene: TRBV30
clone size: -
CDR3 DNA: TGTGCCTGGAGTGTACCAGCGGGGGTCATAAATACGCAGTATTTT
CDR3 protein: CAWSVPAGVINTQYF

J gene: TRBJ1-2
D gene: -
V gene: TRBV7-3
clone size: -
CDR3 DNA: TGTGCCAGCAGCTTAAATGGAGGGGAGATAGACTATGGCTACACCTTC
CDR3 protein: CASSLNGGEIDYGYTF

J gene: TRBJ1-6
D gene: -
V gene: TRBV9
clone size: -
CDR3 DNA: TGTGCCAGCAGCTCATTCGGGGAATGGAATTCACCCCTCCACTTT
CDR3 protein: CASSSFGEWNSPLHF

J gene: TRBJ1-1
D gene: -
V gene: TRBV19
clone size: -
CDR3 DNA: TGTGCCAGTAGTCAGGGTGTCGGGACTGAAGCTTTCTTT
CDR3 protein: CASSQGVGTEAFF

J gene: TRBJ2-1
D gene: TRBD1
V gene: TRBV19
clone size: -
CDR3 DNA: TGTGCCAGTAGCCTCGTCACACTCCAGGGGGCGCGACAGTCGGATGAGCAGTTCTTC
CDR3 protein: CASSLVTLQGARQSDEQFF

J gene: TRBJ2-1
D gene: -
V gene: TRBV7-9
clone size: -
CDR3 DNA: TGTGCCAGCAGCTTCTCGGGCTCCTACAATGAGCAGTTCTTC
CDR3 protein: CASSFSGSYNEQFF

J gene: TRBJ2-2
D gene: -
V gene: TRBV6-5
clone size: -
CDR3 DNA: TGTGCCAGCAATACGGGACAACTATTCACCGGGGAGCTGTTTTTT
CDR3 protein: CASNTGQLFTGELFF

J gene: TRBJ1-1
D gene: TRBD1
V gene: TRBV19
clone size: once
CDR3 DNA: TGTGCCAGTAGGCTCGGACAGGGCGCTGAAGCTTTCTTT
CDR3 protein: CASRLGQGAEAFF

J gene: TRBJ1-2
D gene: -
V gene: TRBV6-5
clone size: -
CDR3 DNA: TGTGCCAGCATAAAAGACAGTAAGAACTATGGCTACACCTTC
CDR3 protein: CASIKDSKNYGYTF

J gene: TRBJ1-1
D gene: TRBD1
V gene: TRBV5-8
clone size: -
CDR3 DNA: TGTGCCAGCAGCTTGGGGGACAGGGAGAACACTGAAGCTTTCTTT
CDR3 protein: CASSLGDRENTEAFF

J gene: TRBJ1-5
D gene: TRBD1
V gene: TRBV6-6
clone size: -
CDR3 DNA: TGTGCCAGCAGCCCTGGGACAGGGGGAACAGGGCCCCAGCATTTT
CDR3 protein: CASSPGTGGTGPQHF

J gene: TRBJ2-7
D gene: TRBD1
V gene: TRBV7-2
clone size: -
CDR3 DNA: TGTGCCAGCAGCTTAGTGGACAGGGGGAAAAACGAGCAGTACTTC
CDR3 protein: CASSLVDRGKNEQYF

J gene: TRBJ2-7
D gene: TRBD1
V gene: TRBV6-5
clone size: -
CDR3 DNA: TGTGCCAGCAGGGACAGGGCCTCCTACGAGCAGTACTTC
CDR3 protein: CASRDRASYEQYF

J gene: TRBJ2-2
D gene: -
V gene: TRBV15
clone size: -
CDR3 DNA: TGTGCCACCAGCAGGCCCGACAGGCACACCGGGGAGCTGTTTTTT
CDR3 protein: CATSRPDRHTGELFF

J gene: TRBJ2-5
D gene: TRBD2
V gene: TRBV3-1/TRBV3-2
clone size: -
CDR3 DNA: TGTGCCAGCAGCCCCCTCAGCGGGGGGGACCTCCAGGAGACCCAGTACTTC
CDR3 protein: CASSPLSGGDLQETQYF

J gene: TRBJ1-1
D gene: -
V gene: TRBV7-3
clone size: once
CDR3 DNA: TGTGCCAGCAGCCTTCTTGGGGGGGCTGATGAAGCTTTCTTT
CDR3 protein: CASSLLGGADEAFF

J gene: TRBJ1-1
D gene: -
V gene: TRBV2
clone size: few
CDR3 DNA: TGTGCCAGCAGTCTAGGGGGGGGGCGGAACACTGAAGCTTTCTTT
CDR3 protein: CASSLGGGRNTEAFF

J gene: TRBJ2-7
D gene: TRBD1
V gene: TRBV7-3
clone size: once
CDR3 DNA: TGTGCCAGCAGCTCACACAGGGGCGGCGAGCAGTACTTC
CDR3 protein: CASSSHRGGEQYF

J gene: TRBJ2-7
D gene: -
V gene: TRBV6-5
clone size: -
CDR3 DNA: TGTGCCAGCAGTCCTTACAGGACTATTGCCTACGAGCAGTACTTC
CDR3 protein: CASSPYRTIAYEQYF

J gene: TRBJ2-1
D gene: -
V gene: TRBV19
clone size: -
CDR3 DNA: TGTGCCAGTAGCACTGACCAGCGAGGCTCCTACAATGAGCAGTTCTTC
CDR3 protein: CASSTDQRGSYNEQFF

J gene: TRBJ1-5
D gene: -
V gene: TRBV6-5
clone size: once
CDR3 DNA: TGTGCCAGCAGGGAGGGAGGAGAGTATCAGCCCCAGCATTTT
CDR3 protein: CASREGGEYQPQHF

J gene: TRBJ2-2
D gene: -
V gene: TRBV11-3
clone size: -
CDR3 DNA: TGTGCCAGCAGCCGTGGGCAGCAGAACACCGGGGAGCTGTTTTTT
CDR3 protein: CASSRGQQNTGELFF

J gene: TRBJ1-1
D gene: TRBD1
V gene: TRBV6-5
clone size: once
CDR3 DNA: TGTGCCAGCAGTCCAGGGACAGGGCTGGAAGCTTTCTTT
CDR3 protein: CASSPGTGLEAFF

J gene: TRBJ2-1
D gene: -
V gene: TRBV13
clone size: -
CDR3 DNA: TGTGCCAGCAGCTTCCCCAGGGGAAGGAATGAGCAGTTCTTC
CDR3 protein: CASSFPRGRNEQFF

J gene: TRBJ2-3
D gene: -
V gene: TRBV11-2
clone size: -
CDR3 DNA: TGTGCCAGCAGCCCTCGGCGGGTTACGCAGTATTTT
CDR3 protein: CASSPRRVTQYF

J gene: TRBJ2-3
D gene: -
V gene: TRBV7-2
clone size: once
CDR3 DNA: TGTGCCAGCAGCTTAGACAGCTTTGGCACAGATACGCAGTATTTT
CDR3 protein: CASSLDSFGTDTQYF

J gene: TRBJ1-2
D gene: -
V gene: TRBV5-1
clone size: once
CDR3 DNA: TGCGCCAGCAGCTTGGCCGGGGGTGACGGCGATGGCTACACCTTC
CDR3 protein: CASSLAGGDGDGYTF

J gene: TRBJ1-1
D gene: -
V gene: TRBV3-1/TRBV3-2
clone size: -
CDR3 DNA: TGTGCCAGCAGCCAAGATGGCGGGACTGAAGCTTTCTTT
CDR3 protein: CASSQDGGTEAFF

J gene: TRBJ1-5
D gene: -
V gene: TRBV19
clone size: -
CDR3 DNA: TGTGCCAGTAGTATTCCCAGGGCGGGCAATCAGCCCCAGCATTTT
CDR3 protein: CASSIPRAGNQPQHF

J gene: TRBJ1-1
D gene: -
V gene: TRBV5-4
clone size: -
CDR3 DNA: TGTGCCAGCAGCGTGCAGGGCGCCGCGCTTGAAGCTTTCTTT
CDR3 protein: CASSVQGAALEAFF

J gene: TRBJ1-3
D gene: TRBD1
V gene: TRBV4-1
clone size: -
CDR3 DNA: TGCGCCAGCAGCCAGGGACAGGGAGGAAACACCATATATTTT
CDR3 protein: CASSQGQGGNTIYF

J gene: TRBJ1-4
D gene: -
V gene: TRBV9
clone size: once
CDR3 DNA: TGTGCCAGCAGCGTAGGGACAGTTAATGAAAAACTGTTTTTT
CDR3 protein: CASSVGTVNEKLFF